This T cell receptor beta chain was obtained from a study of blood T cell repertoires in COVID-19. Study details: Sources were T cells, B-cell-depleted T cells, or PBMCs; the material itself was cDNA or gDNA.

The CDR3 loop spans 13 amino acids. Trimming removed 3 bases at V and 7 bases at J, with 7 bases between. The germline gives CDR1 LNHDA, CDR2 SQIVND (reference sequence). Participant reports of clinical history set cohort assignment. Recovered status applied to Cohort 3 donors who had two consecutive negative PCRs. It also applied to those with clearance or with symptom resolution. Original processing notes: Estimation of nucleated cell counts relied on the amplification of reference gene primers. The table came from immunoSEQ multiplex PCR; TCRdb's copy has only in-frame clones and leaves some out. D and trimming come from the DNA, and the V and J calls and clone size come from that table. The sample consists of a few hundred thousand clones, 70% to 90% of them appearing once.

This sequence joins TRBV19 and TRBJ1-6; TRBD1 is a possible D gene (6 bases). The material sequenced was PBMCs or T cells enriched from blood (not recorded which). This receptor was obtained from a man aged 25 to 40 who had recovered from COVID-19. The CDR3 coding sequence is TGTGCCAGTAGTATCAGGGGAAATTCACCCCTCCACTTT. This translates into CASSIRGNSPLHF. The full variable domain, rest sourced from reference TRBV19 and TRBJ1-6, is DGGITQSPKYLFRKEGQNVTLSCEQNLNHDAMYWYRQDPGQGLRLIYYSQIVNDFQKGDIAEGYSVSREKKESFPLTVTSAQKNPTAFYLCASSIRGNSPLHFGNGTRLTVT.